The next 24 T cell receptor beta chains were all read from a single sample in a study of beta chain features in type 1 diabetes (dated by TCRdb to between 2018 and 2020). To prepare the library, the immunoSEQ multiplex PCR assay was applied. The entire isolated RNA was reverse transcribed using the High Capacity cDNA Reverse Transcription Kit, and thus expressed TCRB transcripts were sequenced. TCRdb stores this immuneACCESS table with in-frame sequences only. Part of the clones is absent; in the studies checked, under half of the shortfall reflects unresolved V genes, and no reason is known for the rest. The sample records under 300,000 clones, 25% to 30% of which are singletons. Of the sample, about 3.9% is held by the ten largest clones. Sequencing used central memory CD4+ T cells from blood. The receptors come from a man younger than 45 in good health.

With respect to this clone: This clone may be a read error of a much larger clone one base away. The gene calls are TRBV27 and TRBJ2-6; no clear D gene. The germline V gene encodes CDR1 MNHEY and CDR2 SMNVEV (reference sequence). The CDR3 extends over 13 amino acids. The V end lost 7 bases, the J end lost 0 bases, and 4 bases lay between the germline ends. CDR3 sequence: CASTDSGANVLTF. As DNA, the CDR3 is TGTGCCAGCACGGACTCTGGGGCCAACGTCCTGACTTTC.

This chain links TRBV21-1 with TRBJ2-6; the tabulated D call, TRBD1, remains unverified against the DNA. TRBV21-1 is annotated as a pseudogene. The CDR3 is 20 residues long. The CDR3 DNA reads TGTGCCAGCAGCCCCGCCCAGGGGGTCCTAACTCTCTCTGGGGCCAACGTCCTGACTTTC. It is translated as CASSPAQGVLTLSGANVLTF.

The CDR3 nucleotides are TGCAGCGTTGCTCGGGCCGGGGGGAATGAGCAGTTCTTC. It translates to CSVARAGGNEQFF. The chain uses TRBV29-1 and TRBJ2-1, with TRBD2 identical over 7 bases. CDR1 is SQVTM and CDR2 is ANQGSEA in the germline V gene. The CDR3 is made up of 13 amino acids. The trim removed 4 bases at V and 7 bases at J, leaving 7 bases unmatched.

V and J are TRBV2 and TRBJ2-7, with 7 positions matching TRBD1. The CDR3 extends over 14 amino acids. Trimming cost V 7 bases and J 2 bases; bases outside gene matches: 8. CDR1 SNHLY and CDR2 FYNNEI come from the germline V gene. CDR3 sequence: CASTSGQSAYEQYF. The DNA of the CDR3 is TGTGCCAGCACCTCGGGACAGTCCGCCTACGAGCAGTACTTC.

A few counts support this clone. The CDR3 DNA reads TGCGCCAGCAGGGGTTTCTGCTCTGGGGCCAACGTCCTGACTTTC. This codes for CASRGFCSGANVLTF. The chain combines TRBV23-1 with TRBJ2-6; D ambiguous. TRBV23-1 is treated as an ORF (open reading frame) with a function not yet certain. The CDR3 is 15 amino acids. The ends were cut back, 6 bases at V and 0 bases at J, with 9 bases in the middle.

V and J are TRBV30 and TRBJ1-1; weak D call: TRBD1 (6 bases). V dropped 7 bases and J dropped 0 bases, with 6 bases sitting between them. Germline CDR1 is GTSNPN and CDR2 is SVGIG (reference sequence). This CDR3 region has 11 residues. The CDR3 nucleotides are TGTGCCTCAGGGGTGAACACTGAAGCTTTCTTT. Amino acid sequence: CASGVNTEAFF.

This clone was observed a handful of times. The rearrangement uses TRBV7-9 and TRBJ2-7; 10 nucleotides agree with TRBD2. Germline loops: CDR1 SEHNR, CDR2 FQNEAQ (reference sequence). The CDR3 covers 14 residues. V gave up 5 bases and J gave up 4 bases; unmatched junction bases: 5. This chain's CDR3 is CASSPSGGAYEQYF. The CDR3 DNA reads as TGTGCCAGCAGCCCCAGCGGGGGGGCTTACGAGCAGTACTTC.

The table lists this clone with a few counts. The junction does not match germline at one end; this may be a read error. V and J are TRBV29-1 and TRBJ2-3; TRBD2 aligns across 8 bases. The CDR3 is 14 residues long. CDR1 and CDR2 from the germline V gene are SQVTM and ANQGSEA. The CDR3 loop reads CSAEDSGTQDTQYF. The CDR3 nucleotides are TGCAGCGCTGAAGATAGCGGGACTCAAGATACGCAGTATTTT.

The chain's CDR3 is CASSLTGAGANVLTF. CDR3 coding DNA: TGTGCCAGCAGTTTAACGGGGGCTGGGGCCAACGTCCTGACTTTC. This chain uses TRBV28 with TRBJ2-6; D possibly corresponds to TRBD2 (6 bases). The germline gives CDR1 MDHEN, CDR2 SYDVKM. V was shortened by 2 bases and J by 2 bases, with 7 bases between the two germline ends. This CDR3 comprises 15 residues.

The rearrangement links TRBV11-2 to TRBJ2-2, with D hard to call. CDR1 and CDR2 (germline): SGHAT, FQNNGV. The CDR3 runs 15 residues. Trimming took off 0 bases at V and 2 bases at J, with 7 bases between the two ends. The CDR3 sequence: CASSLEASNTGELFF. DNA for the CDR3: TGTGCCAGCAGCTTAGAGGCGTCAAACACCGGGGAGCTGTTTTTT.

This clone was seen only a few times. V is TRBV9 and J is TRBJ2-3, with D hard to call. Germline values: CDR1 SGDLS, CDR2 YYNGEE. CDR3 length: 15 residues. V was clipped by 1 base and J by 6 bases, with 15 bases between them. DNA for the CDR3: TGTGCCAGCAGCGTAACCCCGCTTCCAGCGGATACGCAGTATTTT. The encoded protein is CASSVTPLPADTQYF. Filled out from reference TRBV9 and TRBJ2-3, the complete variable domain reads DSGVTQTPKHLITATGQRVTLRCSPRSGDLSVYWYQQSLDQGLQFLIQYYNGEERAKGNILERFSAQQFPDLHSELNLSSLELGDSALYFCASSVTPLPADTQYFGPGTRLTVL.

This clone was seen just once. V usage is TRBV15 and J usage is TRBJ1-1; no definite D call. CDR1 is LNHNV, CDR2 YYDKDF, per germline (reference sequence). The V and J ends lost 0 bases and 1 base respectively, with 6 bases between them. This CDR3 has 14 amino acids. The CDR3 here is CATSRDPKNTEAFF. The CDR3 bases are TGTGCCACCAGCAGAGATCCGAAGAACACTGAAGCTTTCTTT.

This clone was seen more than once but under ten times. The rearrangement joins TRBV21-1 to TRBJ2-5; the table's D call of TRBD2 was not tested on the DNA. TRBV21-1 is a pseudogene locus. The CDR3 is made up of 16 amino acids. CDR3 DNA sequence: TGTGCCAGCAGCACTCCGGGACTAGCGGGAGGAGAGACCCAGTACTTC. Protein product: CASSTPGLAGGETQYF.

The V gene is TRBV29-1, the J gene TRBJ1-5, with unresolved D. The germline V gene encodes CDR1 SQVTM and CDR2 ANQGSEA. Trimming left V 7 bases short and J 0 bases short, with 10 bases between. The CDR3 runs to 13 residues. CDR3 residues: CSAADGSNQPQHF. The CDR3 region has the DNA TGCAGCGCGGCGGACGGTAGCAATCAGCCCCAGCATTTT.

The rearrangement joins TRBV25-1 to TRBJ1-4; TRBD1 might be the D (6 bases). V lost 7 bases and J 7 bases, leaving 16 bases between the germline ends. CDR1 is MGHDK, CDR2 SYGVNS, per germline. The CDR3 is 14 residues long. CDR3 sequence (DNA): TGTGCCAGCACCCCCCCAGGGGCCTCTGAAAAACTGTTTTTT. Its protein is CASTPPGASEKLFF.

This clone turned up a few times. The rearrangement links TRBV29-1 to TRBJ2-1, with D possibly matching TRBD2 (6 bases). The V gene lost 6 bases and the J gene lost 3 bases, with 9 bases spanning the gap. This CDR3 region has 12 residues. Germline assignment: CDR1 SQVTM and CDR2 ANQGSEA. CDR3 bases: TGCAGCGTCTCCGGGGGCTACAATGAGCAGTTCTTC. As protein: CSVSGGYNEQFF.

The rearrangement uses TRBV11-2 and TRBJ1-2; D is perhaps TRBD1 (5 bases). CDR1 is SGHAT, CDR2 FQNNGV, per germline. The CDR3 loop spans 13 amino acids. V was shortened by 5 bases and J by 4 bases, with 11 bases between the two germline ends. The CDR3 DNA is TGTGCCAGCAGCGAACAGGCCGCCTATGGCTACACCTTC. Residues: CASSEQAAYGYTF.

The V and J genes are TRBV28 and TRBJ2-5, with 9 bases aligning to TRBD1. The CDR3 contains 15 residues. Germline V gene sequence: CDR1 MDHEN, CDR2 SYDVKM. V lost 7 bases to trimming and J lost 4 bases; unmatched junction nucleotides: 10. CDR3 nucleotides: TGTGCCAGCACCCTGGGACAGGGTAGTATAGAGACCCAGTACTTC. This codes for CASTLGQGSIETQYF. Filled out from reference TRBV28 and TRBJ2-5, the complete variable domain reads DVKVTQSSRYLVKRTGEKVFLECVQDMDHENMFWYRQDPGLGLRLIYFSYDVKMKEKGDIPEGYSVSREKKERFSLILESASTNQTSMYLCASTLGQGSIETQYFGPGTRLLVL.

The sample holds a few counts of this clone. V gene TRBV2 combines with J gene TRBJ2-2, with 7 bases that match TRBD1. The CDR3 is made up of 15 amino acids. V lost 9 bases and J lost 3; bases outside the gene matches: 10. Germline assignment: CDR1 SNHLY and CDR2 FYNNEI. The CDR3, as DNA: TGTGCCAGACGTAGGGGACAGATTGACACCGGGGAGCTGTTTTTT. This codes for CARRRGQIDTGELFF.

The V gene is TRBV30, the J gene TRBJ2-5; D may be TRBD2 (7 bases). Germline V gene sequence: CDR1 GTSNPN, CDR2 SVGIG (reference sequence). This CDR3 has 14 residues. Trimming pared 3 bases from V and 5 bases from J, leaving 16 bases between. CDR3 bases: TGTGCCTGGAGGACCCGGGGGGCAGGGGAGACCCAGTACTTC. It specifies CAWRTRGAGETQYF.

This clone was counted ten times or more. The chain combines TRBV7-2 with TRBJ2-1; unclear D gene. CDR1 and CDR2 from the germline V gene are SGHTA and FQGNSA. This CDR3 spans 12 amino acids. The V end was cut by 5 bases, the J end by 6 bases, with 8 bases between. The CDR3 sequence is CASSGLVNEQFF. The CDR3 DNA sequence: TGTGCCAGCAGCGGGCTCGTCAATGAGCAGTTCTTC.

This clone was detected only a few times. V usage is TRBV30 and J usage is TRBJ1-1; maybe TRBD1 (6 bases). This CDR3 has 14 residues. The V end was cut by 1 base, the J end by 2 bases, with 11 bases between. Germline V lookup: CDR1 GTSNPN, CDR2 SVGIG (reference sequence). CDR3 in DNA: TGTGCCTGGAGTGGGGGGGCAGGAAACACTGAAGCTTTCTTT. Translated: CAWSGGAGNTEAFF.

In this sample, this clone turned up a few times. CDR3 nucleotides: TGTGCCTGGAGTGAAACCCTCGAGCAGTACTTC. This gives the protein CAWSETLEQYF. The V gene is TRBV30, the J gene TRBJ2-7; D not certain. The V end lost 1 base, the J end lost 6 bases, and 7 bases lay between the germline ends. This CDR3 has 11 amino acids. The V gene's germline CDR1 is GTSNPN and CDR2 SVGIG (reference sequence).

A few counts support this clone. The chain is built from TRBV7-9 and TRBJ1-5; a weak D match, TRBD1 (5 bases). The germline gives CDR1 SEHNR, CDR2 FQNEAQ (reference sequence). This CDR3 region has 14 residues. Between the trimmed V and J ends, which lost 1 base and 7 bases, there was a span of 11 bases. Written as DNA, the CDR3 is TGTGCCAGCAGCTTAGAATCAGGGCTACAGCCCCAGCATTTT. Protein sequence: CASSLESGLQPQHF.